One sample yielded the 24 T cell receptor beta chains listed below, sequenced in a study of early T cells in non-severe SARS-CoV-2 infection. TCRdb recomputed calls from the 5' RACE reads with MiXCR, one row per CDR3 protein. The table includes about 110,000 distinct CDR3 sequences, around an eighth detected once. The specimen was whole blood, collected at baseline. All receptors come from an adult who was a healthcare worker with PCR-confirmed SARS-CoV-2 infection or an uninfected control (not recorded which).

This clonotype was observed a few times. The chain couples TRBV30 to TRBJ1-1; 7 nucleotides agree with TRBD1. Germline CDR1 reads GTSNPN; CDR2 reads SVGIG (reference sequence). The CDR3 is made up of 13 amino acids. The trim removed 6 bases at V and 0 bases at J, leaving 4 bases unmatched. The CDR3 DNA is TGTGCCTGCGTGGGACAGATGAACACTGAAGCTTTCTTT. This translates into CACVGQMNTEAFF.

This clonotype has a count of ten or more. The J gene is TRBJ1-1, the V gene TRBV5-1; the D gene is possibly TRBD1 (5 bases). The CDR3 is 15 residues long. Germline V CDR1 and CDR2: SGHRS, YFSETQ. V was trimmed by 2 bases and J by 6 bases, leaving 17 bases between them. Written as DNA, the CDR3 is TGCGCCAGCAGCTTCAATAGCGTGGGGCGCGCTGAAGCTTTCTTT. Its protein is CASSFNSVGRAEAFF.

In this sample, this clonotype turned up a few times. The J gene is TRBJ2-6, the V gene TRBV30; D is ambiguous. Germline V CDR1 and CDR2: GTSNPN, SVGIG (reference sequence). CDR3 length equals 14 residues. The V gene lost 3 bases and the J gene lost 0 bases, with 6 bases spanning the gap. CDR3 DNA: TGTGCCTGGAGCGTCTACTCTGGGGCCAACGTCCTGACTTTC. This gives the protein CAWSVYSGANVLTF.

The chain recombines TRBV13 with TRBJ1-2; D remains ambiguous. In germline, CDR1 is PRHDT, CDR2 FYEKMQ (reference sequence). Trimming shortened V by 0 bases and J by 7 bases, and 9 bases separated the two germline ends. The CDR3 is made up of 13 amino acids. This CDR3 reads CASSLGAEIGYTF. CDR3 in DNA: TGTGCCAGCAGCTTAGGCGCGGAGATTGGCTACACCTTC.

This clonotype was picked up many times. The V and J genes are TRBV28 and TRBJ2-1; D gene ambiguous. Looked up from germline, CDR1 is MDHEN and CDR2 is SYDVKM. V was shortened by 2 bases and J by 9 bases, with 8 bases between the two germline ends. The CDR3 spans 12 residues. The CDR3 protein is CASSLVLFEQFF. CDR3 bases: TGTGCCAGCAGTTTAGTCTTGTTTGAGCAGTTCTTC.

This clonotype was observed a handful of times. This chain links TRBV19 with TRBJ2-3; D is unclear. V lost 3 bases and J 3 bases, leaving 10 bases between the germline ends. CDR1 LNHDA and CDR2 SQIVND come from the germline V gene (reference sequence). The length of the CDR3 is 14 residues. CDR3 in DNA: TGTGCCAGTAGTATGGGTGGGTGGACAGATACGCAGTATTTT. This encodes CASSMGGWTDTQYF. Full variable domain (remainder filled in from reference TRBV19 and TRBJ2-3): DGGITQSPKYLFRKEGQNVTLSCEQNLNHDAMYWYRQDPGQGLRLIYYSQIVNDFQKGDIAEGYSVSREKKESFPLTVTSAQKNPTAFYLCASSMGGWTDTQYFGPGTRLTVL.

CDR3 amino acids: CSASHRVGEQYF. The DNA for the CDR3 is TGCAGTGCCTCACACCGTGTAGGCGAGCAGTACTTC. The gene calls are TRBV20-1 and TRBJ2-7; D gene uncertain. V lost 6 bases and J lost 6, with 15 bases in between. Germline loops: CDR1 DFQATT, CDR2 SNEGSKA (reference sequence). The CDR3 covers 12 residues.

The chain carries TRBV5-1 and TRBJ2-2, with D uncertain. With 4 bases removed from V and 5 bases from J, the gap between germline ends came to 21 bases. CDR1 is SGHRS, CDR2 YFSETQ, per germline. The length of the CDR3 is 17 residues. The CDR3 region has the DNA TGCGCCAGCAGCCCTGGTATGGGAATCTTGGGTACCGGGGAGCTGTTTTTT. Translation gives CASSPGMGILGTGELFF.

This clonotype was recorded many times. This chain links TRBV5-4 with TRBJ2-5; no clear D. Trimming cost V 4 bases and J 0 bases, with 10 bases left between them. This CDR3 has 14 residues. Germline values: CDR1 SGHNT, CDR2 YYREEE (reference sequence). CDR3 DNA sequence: TGTGCCAGCAGCCCACCGGACCACCAAGAGACCCAGTACTTC. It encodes CASSPPDHQETQYF.

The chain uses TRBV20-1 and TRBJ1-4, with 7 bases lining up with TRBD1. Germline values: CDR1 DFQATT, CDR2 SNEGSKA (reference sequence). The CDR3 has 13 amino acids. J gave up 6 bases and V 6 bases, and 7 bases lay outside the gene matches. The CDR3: CSAQGGAYEKLFF. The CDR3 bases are TGCAGTGCCCAGGGGGGGGCTTATGAAAAACTGTTTTTT.

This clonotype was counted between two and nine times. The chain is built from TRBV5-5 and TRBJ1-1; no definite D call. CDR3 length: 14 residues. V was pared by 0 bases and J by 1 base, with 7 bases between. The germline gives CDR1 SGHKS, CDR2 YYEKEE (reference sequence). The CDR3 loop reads CASSLGPSNTEAFF. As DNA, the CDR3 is TGTGCCAGCAGCTTGGGGCCTTCGAACACTGAAGCTTTCTTT.

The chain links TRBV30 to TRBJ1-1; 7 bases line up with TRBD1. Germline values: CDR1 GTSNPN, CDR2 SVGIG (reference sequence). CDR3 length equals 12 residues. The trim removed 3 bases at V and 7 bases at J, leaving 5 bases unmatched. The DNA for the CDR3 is TGTGCCTGGAGGACAGGGACGAGTGAAGCTTTCTTT. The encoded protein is CAWRTGTSEAFF.

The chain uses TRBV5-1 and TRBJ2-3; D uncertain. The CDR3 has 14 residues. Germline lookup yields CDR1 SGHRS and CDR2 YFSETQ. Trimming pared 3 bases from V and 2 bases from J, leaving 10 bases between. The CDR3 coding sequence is TGCGCCAGCAGCTCCCGGACGTTCACAGATACGCAGTATTTT. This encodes CASSSRTFTDTQYF.

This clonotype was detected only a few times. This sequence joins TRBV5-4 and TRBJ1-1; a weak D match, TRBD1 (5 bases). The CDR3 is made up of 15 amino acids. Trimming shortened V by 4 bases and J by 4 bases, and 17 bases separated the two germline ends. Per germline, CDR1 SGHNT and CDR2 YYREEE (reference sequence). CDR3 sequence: CASSQDILGRTEAFF. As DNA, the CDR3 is TGTGCCAGCAGCCAGGACATTCTCGGTCGCACTGAAGCTTTCTTT.

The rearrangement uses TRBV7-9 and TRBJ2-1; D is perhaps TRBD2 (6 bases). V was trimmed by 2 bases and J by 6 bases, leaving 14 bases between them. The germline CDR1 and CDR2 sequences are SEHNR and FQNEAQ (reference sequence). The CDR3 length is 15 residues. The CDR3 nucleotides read TGTGCCAGCAGCTTAAGCTATAGCGGATTCAATGAGCAGTTCTTC. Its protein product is CASSLSYSGFNEQFF.

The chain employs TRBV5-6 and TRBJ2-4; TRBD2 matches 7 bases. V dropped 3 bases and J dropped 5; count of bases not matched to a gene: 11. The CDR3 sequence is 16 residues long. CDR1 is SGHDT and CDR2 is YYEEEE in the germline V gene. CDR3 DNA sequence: TGTGCCAGCAGCTCCCAAGGAGAGCGGGGCCAAAACATTCAGTACTTC. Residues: CASSSQGERGQNIQYF. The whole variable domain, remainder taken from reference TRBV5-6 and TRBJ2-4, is DAGVTQSPTHLIKTRGQQVTLRCSPKSGHDTVSWYQQALGQGPQFIFQYYEEEERQRGNFPDRFSGHQFPNYSSELNVNALLLGDSALYLCASSSQGERGQNIQYFGAGTRLSVL.

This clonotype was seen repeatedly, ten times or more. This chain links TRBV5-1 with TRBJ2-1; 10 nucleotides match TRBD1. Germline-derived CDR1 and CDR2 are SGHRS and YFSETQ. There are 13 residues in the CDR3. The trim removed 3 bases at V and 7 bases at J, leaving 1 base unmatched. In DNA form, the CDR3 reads TGCGCCAGCAGCTCGGACAGGGGGAATGAGCAGTTCTTC. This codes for CASSSDRGNEQFF.

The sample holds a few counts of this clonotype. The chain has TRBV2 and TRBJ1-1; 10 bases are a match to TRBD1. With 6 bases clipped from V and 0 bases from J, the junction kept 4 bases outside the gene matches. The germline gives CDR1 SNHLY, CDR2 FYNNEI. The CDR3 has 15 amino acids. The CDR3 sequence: CASRRQGAVNTEAFF. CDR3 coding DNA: TGTGCCAGCAGGCGACAGGGGGCTGTGAACACTGAAGCTTTCTTT.

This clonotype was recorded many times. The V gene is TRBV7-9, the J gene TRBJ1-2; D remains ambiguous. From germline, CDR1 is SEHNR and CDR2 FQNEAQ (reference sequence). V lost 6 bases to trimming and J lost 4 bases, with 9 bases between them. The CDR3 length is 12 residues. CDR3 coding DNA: TGTGCCAGCAGACTCGTTGGCTATGGCTACACCTTC. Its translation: CASRLVGYGYTF.

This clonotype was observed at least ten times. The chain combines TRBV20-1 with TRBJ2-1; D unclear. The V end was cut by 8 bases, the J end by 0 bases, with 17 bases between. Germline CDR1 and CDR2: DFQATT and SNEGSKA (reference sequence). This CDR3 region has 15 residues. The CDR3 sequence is CSPTPTAISYNEQFF. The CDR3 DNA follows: TGCAGTCCTACCCCCACTGCAATCTCCTACAATGAGCAGTTCTTC.

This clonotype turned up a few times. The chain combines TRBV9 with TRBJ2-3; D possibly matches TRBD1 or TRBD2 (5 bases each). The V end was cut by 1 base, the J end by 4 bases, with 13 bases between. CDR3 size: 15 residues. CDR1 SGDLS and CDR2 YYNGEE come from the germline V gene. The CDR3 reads CASSVSYRGPDTQYF. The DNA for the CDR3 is TGTGCCAGCAGCGTATCCTACCGGGGCCCAGATACGCAGTATTTT.

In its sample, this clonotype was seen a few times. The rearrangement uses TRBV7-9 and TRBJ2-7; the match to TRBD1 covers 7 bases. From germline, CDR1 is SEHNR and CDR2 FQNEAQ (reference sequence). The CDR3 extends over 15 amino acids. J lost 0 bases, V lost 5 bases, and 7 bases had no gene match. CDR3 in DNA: TGTGCCAGCAGCCGTGACAGGGAAGTCTCCTACGAGCAGTACTTC. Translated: CASSRDREVSYEQYF.

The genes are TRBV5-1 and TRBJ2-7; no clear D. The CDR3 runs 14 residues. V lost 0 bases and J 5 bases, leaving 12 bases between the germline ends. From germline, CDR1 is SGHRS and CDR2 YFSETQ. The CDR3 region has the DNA TGCGCCAGCAGCTTGGGCTATACGCTCCACGAGCAGTACTTC. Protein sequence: CASSLGYTLHEQYF.

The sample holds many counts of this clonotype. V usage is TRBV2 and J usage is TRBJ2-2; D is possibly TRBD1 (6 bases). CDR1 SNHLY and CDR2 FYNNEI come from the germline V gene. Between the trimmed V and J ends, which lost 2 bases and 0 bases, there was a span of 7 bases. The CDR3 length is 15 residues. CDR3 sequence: CASSEQGTNTGELFF. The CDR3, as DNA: TGTGCCAGCAGTGAACAGGGGACGAACACCGGGGAGCTGTTTTTT. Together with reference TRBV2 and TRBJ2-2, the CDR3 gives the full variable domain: EPEVTQTPSHQVTQMGQEVILRCVPISNHLYFYWYRQILGQKVEFLVSFYNNEISEKSEIFDDQFSVERPDGSNFTLKIRSTKLEDSAMYFCASSEQGTNTGELFFGEGSRLTVL.